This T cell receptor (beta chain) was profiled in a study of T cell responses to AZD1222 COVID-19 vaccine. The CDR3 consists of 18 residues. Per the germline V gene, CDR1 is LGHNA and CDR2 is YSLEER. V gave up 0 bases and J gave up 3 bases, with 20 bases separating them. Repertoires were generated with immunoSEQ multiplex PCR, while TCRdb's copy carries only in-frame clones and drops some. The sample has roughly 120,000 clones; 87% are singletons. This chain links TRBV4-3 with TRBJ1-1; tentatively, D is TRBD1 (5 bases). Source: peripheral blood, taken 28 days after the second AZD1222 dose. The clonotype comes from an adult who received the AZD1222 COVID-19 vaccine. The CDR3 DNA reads TGCGCCAGCAGCCAAGATTCCCAGGGCCCTTTGGAATACACTGAAGCTTTCTTT. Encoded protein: CASSQDSQGPLEYTEAFF.